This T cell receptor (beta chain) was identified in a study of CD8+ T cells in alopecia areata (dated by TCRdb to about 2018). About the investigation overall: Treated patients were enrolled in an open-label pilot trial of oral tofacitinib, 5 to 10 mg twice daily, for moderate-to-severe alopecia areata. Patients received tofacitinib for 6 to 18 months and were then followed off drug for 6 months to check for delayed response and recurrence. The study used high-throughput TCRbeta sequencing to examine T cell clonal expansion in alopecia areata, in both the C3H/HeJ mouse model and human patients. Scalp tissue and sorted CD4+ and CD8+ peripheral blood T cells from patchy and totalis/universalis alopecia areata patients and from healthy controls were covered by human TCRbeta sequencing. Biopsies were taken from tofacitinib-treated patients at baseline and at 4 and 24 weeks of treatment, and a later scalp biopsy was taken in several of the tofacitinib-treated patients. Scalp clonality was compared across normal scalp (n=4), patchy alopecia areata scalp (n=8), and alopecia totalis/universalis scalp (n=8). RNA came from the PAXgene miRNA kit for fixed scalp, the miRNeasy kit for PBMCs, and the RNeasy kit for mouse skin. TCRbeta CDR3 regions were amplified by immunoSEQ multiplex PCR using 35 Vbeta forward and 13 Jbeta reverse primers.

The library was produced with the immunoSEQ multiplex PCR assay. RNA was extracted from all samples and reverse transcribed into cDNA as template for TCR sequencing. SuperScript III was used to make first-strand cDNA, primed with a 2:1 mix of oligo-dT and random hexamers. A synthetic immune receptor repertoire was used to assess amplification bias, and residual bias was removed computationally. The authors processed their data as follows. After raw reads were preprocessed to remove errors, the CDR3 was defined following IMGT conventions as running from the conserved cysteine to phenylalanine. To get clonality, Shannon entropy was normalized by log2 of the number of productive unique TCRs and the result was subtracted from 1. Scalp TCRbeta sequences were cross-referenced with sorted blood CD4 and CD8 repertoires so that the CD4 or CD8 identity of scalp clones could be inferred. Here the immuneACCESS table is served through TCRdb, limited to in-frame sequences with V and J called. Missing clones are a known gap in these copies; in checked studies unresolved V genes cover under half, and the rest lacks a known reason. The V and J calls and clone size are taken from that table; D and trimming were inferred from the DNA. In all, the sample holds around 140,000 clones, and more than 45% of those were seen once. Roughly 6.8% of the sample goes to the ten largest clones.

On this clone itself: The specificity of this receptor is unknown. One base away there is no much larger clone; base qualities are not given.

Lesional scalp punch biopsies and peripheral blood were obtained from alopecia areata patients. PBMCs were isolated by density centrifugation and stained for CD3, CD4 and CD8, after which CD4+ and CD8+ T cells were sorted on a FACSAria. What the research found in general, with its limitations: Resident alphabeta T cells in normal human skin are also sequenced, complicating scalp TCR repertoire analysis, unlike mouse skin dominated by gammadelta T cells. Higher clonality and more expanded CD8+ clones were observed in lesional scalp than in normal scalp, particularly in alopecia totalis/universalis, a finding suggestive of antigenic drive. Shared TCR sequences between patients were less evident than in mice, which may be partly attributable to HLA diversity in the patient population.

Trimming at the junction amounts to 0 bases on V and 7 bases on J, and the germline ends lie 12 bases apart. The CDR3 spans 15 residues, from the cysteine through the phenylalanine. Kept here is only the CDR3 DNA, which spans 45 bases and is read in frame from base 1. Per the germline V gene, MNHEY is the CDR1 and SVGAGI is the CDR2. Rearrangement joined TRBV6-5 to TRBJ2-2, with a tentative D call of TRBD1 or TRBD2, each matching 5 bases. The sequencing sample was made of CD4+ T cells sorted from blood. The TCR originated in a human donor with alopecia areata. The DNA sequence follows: TGTGCCAGCAGTTACTCGGACCTGGGGGTCGGGGAGCTGTTTTTT. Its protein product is CASSYSDLGVGELFF.